The 18 T cell receptor beta chains given below trace back to one sample, sequenced in a study of OX40 agonist ivuxolimab in advanced cancers. Some clones are missing from TCRdb's copy, which holds only in-frame ones; the method was immunoSEQ multiplex PCR. The sample consists of around 99,000 clones, nearly 90% of them appearing once. Specimen: CD4+ or CD8+ T cells sorted from blood, collected in a trial of the OX40 agonist ivuxolimab. These TCRs come from an adult with an advanced solid tumor such as melanoma, head and neck, liver or kidney cancer.

The chain joins TRBV6-1 to TRBJ1-3, with D unclear. V was trimmed by 0 bases and J by 1 base, leaving 1 base between them. The CDR3 is 13 amino acids. Per the germline V gene, CDR1 is MNHNS and CDR2 is SASEGT. DNA for the CDR3: TGTGCCAGCAGTGAAGCGTCTGGAAACACCATATATTTT. Its protein product is CASSEASGNTIYF.

The chain links TRBV5-4 to TRBJ2-1; 12 positions match TRBD2. The V and J ends lost 2 bases and 7 bases, in that order; junction bases with no gene match: 4. The length of the CDR3 is 15 residues. Looked up from germline, CDR1 is SGHNT and CDR2 is YYREEE (reference sequence). The CDR3 protein is CASSLPSGGANEQFF. The DNA of the CDR3 is TGTGCCAGCAGCTTACCTAGCGGGGGGGCAAATGAGCAGTTCTTC.

V usage is TRBV6-1 and J usage is TRBJ2-5; possible D gene TRBD1, 5 bases. Germline V gene sequence: CDR1 MNHNS, CDR2 SASEGT. The CDR3 is 18 amino acids. V lost 0 bases to trimming and J lost 0 bases, with 17 bases between them. CDR3 amino acids: CASSEARGHQWHQETQYF. CDR3 DNA sequence: TGTGCCAGCAGTGAAGCCCGAGGACACCAGTGGCACCAAGAGACCCAGTACTTC.

This sequence joins TRBV21-1 and TRBJ2-1; the table's TRBD2 call for D was not verified on the DNA. TRBV21-1 has pseudogene status. The CDR3 is 10 amino acids. In DNA, the CDR3 is TGCACGGGGATTTGCAATGAGCAGTTCTTC. Translated: CTGICNEQFF.

The chain carries TRBV30 and TRBJ1-5; perhaps TRBD1 as D (5 bases). Germline values: CDR1 GTSNPN, CDR2 SVGIG (reference sequence). The CDR3 runs to 14 residues. The V gene lost 1 base and the J gene lost 3 bases, with 10 bases spanning the gap. The chain's CDR3 is CAWSGQFFNQPQHF. The CDR3 DNA reads as TGTGCCTGGAGTGGACAGTTTTTCAATCAGCCCCAGCATTTT. The full variable domain, rest sourced from reference TRBV30 and TRBJ1-5, is SQTIHQWPATLVQPVGSPLSLECTVEGTSNPNLYWYRQAAGRGLQLLFYSVGIGQISSEVPQNLSASRPQDRQFILSSKKLLLSDSGFYLCAWSGQFFNQPQHFGDGTRLSIL.

The chain combines TRBV5-1 with TRBJ2-3; possibly TRBD2 for D (5 bases). The V end lost 4 bases, the J end lost 5 bases, and 8 bases lay between the germline ends. Germline V lookup: CDR1 SGHRS, CDR2 YFSETQ. The CDR3 loop spans 12 amino acids. The CDR3, as DNA: TGCGCCAGCAGCCCAGGACTAGATACGCAGTATTTT. Its translation is CASSPGLDTQYF.

The V gene is TRBV15, the J gene TRBJ2-1, with 10 bases lining up with TRBD2. This CDR3 comprises 17 residues. Per germline, CDR1 LNHNV and CDR2 YYDKDF (reference sequence). The junction had 4 bases not matched to a gene; V was cut back by 0 bases and J by 2 bases. The CDR3 DNA sequence: TGTGCCACCAGCAGAGAATCTAGCGGGGGCCCCTACAATGAGCAGTTCTTC. This translates into CATSRESSGGPYNEQFF.

The chain links TRBV6-1 to TRBJ1-1; D is undetermined. Germline V gives CDR1 MNHNS, CDR2 SASEGT. The CDR3 is made up of 14 amino acids. Between the trimmed V and J ends, which lost 4 bases and 7 bases, there was a span of 16 bases. The CDR3, as DNA: TGTGCCAGCAGTGGGGCAGGTTTTTATTATGAAGCTTTCTTT. It is translated as CASSGAGFYYEAFF.

The chain carries TRBV5-4 and TRBJ1-1, with a weak D call TRBD1 (6 bases). The CDR3 is 14 residues long. V shed 1 base and J shed 6 bases, with 13 bases lying between them. The germline CDR1 and CDR2 sequences are SGHNT and YYREEE (reference sequence). CDR3 sequence: CASSLTGRIAEAFF. The DNA of the CDR3 is TGTGCCAGCAGCTTGACAGGGAGAATAGCTGAAGCTTTCTTT.

In this sample, this clone turned up a few times. The V gene is TRBV19, the J gene TRBJ2-3; D may be TRBD1 (5 bases). The V gene lost 10 bases and the J gene lost 4 bases, with 15 bases spanning the gap. Germline CDR1 reads LNHDA; CDR2 reads SQIVND (reference sequence). This CDR3 comprises 13 residues. CDR3 in amino acids: CATAWGRSDTQYF. The CDR3 nucleotides are TGTGCCACCGCCTGGGGCAGGTCAGATACGCAGTATTTT.

The chain carries TRBV2 and TRBJ2-7, with TRBD1 matching over 7 bases. The CDR3 runs 13 residues. With V trimmed by 6 bases and J by 0 bases, 2 bases remained unmatched. CDR1 SNHLY and CDR2 FYNNEI come from the germline V gene. CDR3 region: CASRTGISYEQYF. The CDR3 DNA sequence: TGTGCCAGCAGGACAGGGATCTCCTACGAGCAGTACTTC.

In its sample, this clone was seen once. The V gene is TRBV11-2, the J gene TRBJ2-7; D is ambiguous. V was trimmed by 0 bases and J by 6 bases, leaving 12 bases between them. This CDR3 has 14 amino acids. Germline V gene sequence: CDR1 SGHAT, CDR2 FQNNGV. The CDR3 DNA follows: TGTGCCAGCAGCTTAGATCGGGCTCTTGGCGAGCAGTACTTC. It yields the protein CASSLDRALGEQYF.

The chain joins TRBV5-1 to TRBJ2-5, with 10 bases lining up with TRBD1. Germline loops: CDR1 SGHRS, CDR2 YFSETQ. V trimming: 2 bases; J trimming: 5 bases; junction bases outside the gene matches: 3. This CDR3 has 14 amino acids. CDR3 loop: CASSFGTGDETQYF. The DNA of the CDR3 is TGCGCCAGCAGCTTCGGGACAGGGGACGAGACCCAGTACTTC.

This clone was detected a few times. V usage is TRBV28 and J usage is TRBJ1-1, with 9 nucleotides matching TRBD1. Germline-derived CDR1 and CDR2 are MDHEN and SYDVKM. The V and J ends lost 2 bases and 10 bases, in that order; junction bases with no gene match: 5. The CDR3 covers 13 residues. The CDR3, as DNA: TGTGCCAGCAGTTTACTGCAGGGACAGGGAGCTTTCTTT. Residues: CASSLLQGQGAFF.

The gene calls are TRBV7-6 and TRBJ2-3; 7 nucleotides agree with TRBD2. The germline V gene has CDR1 SGHVS and CDR2 FNYEAQ. V shed 4 bases, J shed 0 bases, and the junction held 7 bases outside the gene matches. This CDR3 is built from 16 residues. CDR3 DNA: TGTGCCAGCAGCTCCACGTTCGGGGGGAGCACAGATACGCAGTATTTT. Amino acids: CASSSTFGGSTDTQYF. The entire variable domain, with the rest obtained from reference TRBV7-6 and TRBJ2-3, is as follows: GAGVSQSPRYKVTKRGQDVALRCDPISGHVSLYWYRQALGQGPEFLTYFNYEAQQDKSGLPNDRFSAERPEGSISTLTIQRTEQRDSAMYRCASSSTFGGSTDTQYFGPGTRLTVL.

The rearrangement joins TRBV5-1 to TRBJ2-1, with 10 bases identical to TRBD2. The CDR3 runs 14 residues. J was trimmed by 7 bases and V by 4 bases; bases with no gene match: 5. Germline V gene lookup returns CDR1 SGHRS and CDR2 YFSETQ. For the CDR3, the DNA is TGCGCCAGCAGCCTGTCTAGCGGGAGTAATGAGCAGTTCTTC. Translated, it gives CASSLSSGSNEQFF.

The chain carries TRBV6-1 and TRBJ2-2, with 9 bases aligning to TRBD1. V lost 5 bases to trimming and J lost 5 bases; unmatched junction nucleotides: 6. The CDR3 totals 15 residues. Germline CDR1 MNHNS, CDR2 SASEGT. DNA of the CDR3: TGTGCCAGCAGTCCCCGACAGGGGGTTACCGGGGAGCTGTTTTTT. This translates into CASSPRQGVTGELFF.

The genes are TRBV5-1 and TRBJ1-1; no reliable D call. V dropped 0 bases and J dropped 2 bases, with 8 bases sitting between them. The CDR3 runs to 14 residues. The germline V gene encodes CDR1 SGHRS and CDR2 YFSETQ. The CDR3 nucleotides are TGCGCCAGCAGCTTGGGCCATCCCAACACTGAAGCTTTCTTT. Translating it yields CASSLGHPNTEAFF.